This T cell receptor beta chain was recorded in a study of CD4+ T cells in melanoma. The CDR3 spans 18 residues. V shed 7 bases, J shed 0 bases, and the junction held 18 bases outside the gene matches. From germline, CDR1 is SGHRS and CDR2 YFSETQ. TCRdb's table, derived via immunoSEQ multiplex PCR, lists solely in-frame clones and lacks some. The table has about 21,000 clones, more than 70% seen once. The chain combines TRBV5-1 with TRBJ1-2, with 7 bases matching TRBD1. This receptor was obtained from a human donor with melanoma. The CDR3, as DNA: TGCGCCAGCTCACGTTCACCCACTTTGACAGGGACTAACTATGGCTACACCTTC. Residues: CASSRSPTLTGTNYGYTF.